Below, one T cell receptor beta chain is given with its context. Its target is unknown. The sample originates from a study of T cells in Graves' hyperthyroidism and ophthalmopathy. Study as a whole: Peripheral blood was drawn at first diagnosis, prior to all treatment.

The TCR beta CDR3 regions underwent amplification using RNA transcripts as the source. Carried out on the TCR CDR3, a first-round RT-PCR used the HTBI primer set. TCRdb re-analysed the multiplex PCR reads in MiXCR, keeping a single row per CDR3 protein. This table holds hundreds of thousands of distinct CDR3 sequences, 38% found once. Study conclusions and caveats: The model foresaw ophthalmopathy a median around 6 months prior to onset.

Germline trimming cut 1 base from V and 1 base from J; bases unmatched to any gene: 2. Germline V gene sequence: CDR1 SGHTA, CDR2 FQGNSA. The CDR3 is made up of 16 amino acids. This receptor was taken from a man between 18 and 35 years old with Graves' hyperthyroidism. Source material: blood. The rearrangement links TRBV7-2 to TRBJ2-2; 8 bases are a match to TRBD2. CDR3 region: CASSLESGGNTGELFF. In DNA form, the CDR3 reads TGTGCCAGCAGCTTAGAAAGCGGGGGGAACACCGGGGAGCTGTTTTTT. Supplemented by reference TRBV7-2 and TRBJ2-2, the full variable domain reads GAGVSQSPSNKVTEKGKDVELRCDPISGHTALYWYRQSLGQGLEFLIYFQGNSAPDKSGLPSDRFSAERTGGSVSTLTIQRTQQEDSAVYLCASSLESGGNTGELFFGEGSRLTVL.